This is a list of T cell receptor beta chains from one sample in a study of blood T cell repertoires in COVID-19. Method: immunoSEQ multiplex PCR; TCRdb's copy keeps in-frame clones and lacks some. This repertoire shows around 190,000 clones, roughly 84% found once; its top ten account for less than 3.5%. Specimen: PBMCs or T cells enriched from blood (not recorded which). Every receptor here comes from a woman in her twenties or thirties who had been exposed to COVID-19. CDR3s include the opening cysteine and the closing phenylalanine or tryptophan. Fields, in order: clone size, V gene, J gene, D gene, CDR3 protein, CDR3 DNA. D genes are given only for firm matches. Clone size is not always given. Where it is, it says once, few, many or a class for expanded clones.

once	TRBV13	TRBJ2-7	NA	CASSSFAGPSYEQYF	TGTGCCAGCAGTTCCTTCGCGGGGCCCTCCTACGAGCAGTACTTC
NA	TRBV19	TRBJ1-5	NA	CASSIVATESNQPQHF	TGTGCCAGTAGTATAGTGGCAACAGAAAGCAATCAGCCCCAGCATTTT
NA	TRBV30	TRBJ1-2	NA	CAWSVKQGGYTF	TGTGCCTGGAGTGTCAAACAGGGTGGCTACACCTTC
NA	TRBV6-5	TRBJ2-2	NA	CASSRGRTGELFF	TGTGCCAGCAGTAGGGGCCGCACCGGGGAGCTGTTTTTT
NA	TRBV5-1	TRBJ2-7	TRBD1	CASSGPGQGSYEQYF	TGCGCCAGCAGCGGACCGGGACAGGGTTCCTACGAGCAGTACTTC
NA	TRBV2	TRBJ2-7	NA	CASSDRGEQYF	TGTGCCAGCAGTGACCGAGGCGAGCAGTACTTC
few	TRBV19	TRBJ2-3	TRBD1	CASSIVRLDRANTQYF	TGTGCCAGTAGTATAGTTCGTTTGGACAGGGCCAATACGCAGTATTTT
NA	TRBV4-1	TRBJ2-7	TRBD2	CASSQIVAGESSYEQYF	TGCGCCAGCAGCCAAATTGTAGCGGGGGAAAGCTCCTACGAGCAGTACTTC
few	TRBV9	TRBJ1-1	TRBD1	CASSRQGNTEAFF	TGTGCCAGCAGCCGACAGGGAAACACTGAAGCTTTCTTT
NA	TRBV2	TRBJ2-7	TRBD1	CASNGDRSYEQYF	TGTGCCAGCAACGGGGACAGGTCTTACGAGCAGTACTTC
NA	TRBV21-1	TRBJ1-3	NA	CASSKRSASGNTIYF	TGTGCCAGCAGCAAACGGAGCGCAAGTGGAAACACCATATATTTT
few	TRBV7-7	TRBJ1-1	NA	CASSPPVRGMNTEAFF	TGTGCTAGCAGCCCCCCGGTAAGGGGTATGAACACTGAAGCTTTCTTT
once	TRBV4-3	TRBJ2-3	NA	CASSQERTDTQYF	TGCGCCAGCAGCCAAGAGCGAACAGATACGCAGTATTTT
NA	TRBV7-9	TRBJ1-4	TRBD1	CASRGGQGIVKTNEKLFF	TGTGCCAGCAGGGGGGGACAGGGGATAGTAAAAACTAATGAAAAACTGTTTTTT
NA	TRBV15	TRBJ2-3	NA	CATSRDPTATDTQYF	TGTGCCACCAGCAGAGACCCAACAGCCACAGATACGCAGTATTTT
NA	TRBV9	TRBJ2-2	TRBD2	CASSVGGSGGSGGELFF	TGTGCCAGCAGCGTCGGTGGTAGCGGGGGATCGGGCGGGGAGCTGTTTTTT
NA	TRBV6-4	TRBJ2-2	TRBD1	CASSVVGQTGELFF	TGTGCCAGCAGCGTCGTGGGACAGACCGGGGAGCTGTTTTTT
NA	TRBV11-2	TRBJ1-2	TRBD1	CASSSVRGPPSYGYTF	TGTGCCAGCAGCTCAGTCAGGGGGCCCCCCAGCTATGGCTACACCTTC
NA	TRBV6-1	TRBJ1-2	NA	CASSEYQVNYGYTF	TGTGCCAGCAGTGAATATCAGGTGAACTATGGCTACACCTTC
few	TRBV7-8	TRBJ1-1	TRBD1	CASSPRKGQGSNTEAFF	TGTGCCAGCAGCCCAAGAAAGGGACAGGGGTCGAACACTGAAGCTTTCTTT
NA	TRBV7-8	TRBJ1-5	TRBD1	CASSRDRGNNQPQHF	TGTGCCAGCAGCCGAGACAGGGGAAACAATCAGCCCCAGCATTTT
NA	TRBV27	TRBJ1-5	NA	CASGQPWAQHF	TGTGCCAGCGGGCAGCCCTGGGCCCAGCATTTT
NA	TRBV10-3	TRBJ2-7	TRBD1	CAISPGQGYEQYF	TGTGCCATCAGCCCGGGACAGGGCTACGAGCAGTACTTC
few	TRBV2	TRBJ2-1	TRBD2	CASRVAGEYNEQFF	TGTGCCAGCAGGGTAGCGGGGGAGTACAATGAGCAGTTCTTC
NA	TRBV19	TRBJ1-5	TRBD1	CASSISWDRGNQPQHF	TGTGCCAGTAGTATTAGCTGGGACAGGGGAAATCAGCCCCAGCATTTT
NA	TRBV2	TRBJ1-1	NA	CASSPRQDNTEAFF	TGTGCCAGCAGTCCTAGACAGGATAACACTGAAGCTTTCTTT
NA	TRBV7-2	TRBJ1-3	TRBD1	CASGTEILRTIYF	TGTGCCAGCGGGACAGAGATACTAAGGACCATATATTTT
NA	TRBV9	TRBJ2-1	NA	CASSVGGEDEQFF	TGTGCCAGCAGCGTAGGAGGGGAGGATGAGCAGTTCTTC
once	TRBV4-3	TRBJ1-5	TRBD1	CASSQTDRGKPQHF	TGCGCCAGCAGCCAAACCGACAGGGGTAAGCCCCAGCATTTT
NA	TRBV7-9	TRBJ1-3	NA	CASSRVSGNTIYF	TGTGCCAGCAGCCGAGTTTCTGGAAACACCATATATTTT
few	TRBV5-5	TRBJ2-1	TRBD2	CASSSPWTSGAKSYNEQFF	TGTGCCAGCAGCTCACCCTGGACTAGCGGGGCCAAATCCTACAATGAGCAGTTCTTC
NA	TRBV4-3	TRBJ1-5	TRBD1	CASSPRQGTGQPQHF	TGCGCCAGCAGCCCGCGACAGGGGACGGGTCAGCCCCAGCATTTT
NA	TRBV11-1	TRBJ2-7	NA	CASSLGGGTPYEQYF	TGTGCCAGCAGCTTAGGGGGCGGGACTCCCTACGAGCAGTACTTC
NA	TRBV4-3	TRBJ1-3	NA	CASSQDTLGRSGGNTIYF	TGCGCCAGCAGCCAAGATACCTTGGGCCGGTCGGGGGGAAACACCATATATTTT
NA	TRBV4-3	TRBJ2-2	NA	CASSQDPEIDTGELFF	TGCGCCAGCAGCCAAGATCCGGAGATAGACACCGGGGAGCTGTTTTTT
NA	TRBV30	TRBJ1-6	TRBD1	CAWRSRQGVWSPLHF	TGTGCCTGGAGATCCAGACAGGGGGTTTGGTCACCCCTCCACTTT
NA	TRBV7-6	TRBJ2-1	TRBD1	CASSIRQGLGYNEQFF	TGTGCCAGCAGCATCAGACAGGGTCTAGGGTACAATGAGCAGTTCTTC
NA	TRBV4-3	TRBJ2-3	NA	CASSLLRMDTQYF	TGCGCCAGCAGCCTCCTCAGGATGGATACGCAGTATTTT
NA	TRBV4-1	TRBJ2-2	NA	CASSQESTNTGELFF	TGCGCCAGCAGCCAAGAATCTACGAACACCGGGGAGCTGTTTTTT
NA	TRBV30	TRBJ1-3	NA	CAWNGQPSGNTIYF	TGTGCCTGGAATGGACAGCCCTCTGGAAACACCATATATTTT
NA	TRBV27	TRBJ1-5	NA	CASSFTNPQISNQPQHF	TGTGCCAGCAGTTTCACCAACCCACAGATTAGCAATCAGCCCCAGCATTTT
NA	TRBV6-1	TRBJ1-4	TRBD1	CASSDPPRGQGSFIEKLFF	TGTGCCAGCAGTGACCCCCCGAGAGGACAGGGGTCGTTTATTGAAAAACTGTTTTTT